This passage covers 13 T cell receptor beta chains from one sample sequenced in a study of T cells in Graves' hyperthyroidism and ophthalmopathy. Template material for amplifying TCR beta CDR3 regions consisted of RNA transcripts. RT-PCR in the first round (using the HTBI primer set) targeted the TCR CDR3. Each CDR3 protein is one row after TCRdb ran MiXCR on the multiplex PCR reads. Altogether roughly 660,000 distinct CDR3 sequences are present, 15% to 20% being singletons, with the ten largest covering about 14%. The specimen sequenced was blood. All receptors come from a middle-aged man with Graves' hyperthyroidism.

This clonotype was recorded at least ten times. The chain couples TRBV7-8 to TRBJ1-1; 9 bases are shared with TRBD1. Losses at the gene ends were 5 bases for V and 5 bases for J; bases not matched to a gene: 6. This CDR3 spans 14 amino acids. Germline V CDR1 and CDR2: SGHVS, FQNEAQ. Here the CDR3 DNA reads TGTGCCAGCAGCAAACAGGGGGCGCGAACTGAAGCTTTCTTT. It encodes CASSKQGARTEAFF.

This clonotype was seen many times. J is TRBJ1-2 and V is TRBV24-1, with no clear D. Per the germline V gene, CDR1 is KGHDR and CDR2 is SFDVKD. The CDR3 is made up of 15 amino acids. V shed 5 bases and J shed 4 bases, with 16 bases lying between them. CDR3 in DNA: TGTGCCACCAGTGCCCCTAAGGAGGGATTCTATGGCTACACCTTC. Protein product: CATSAPKEGFYGYTF.

This clonotype was seen a few times. V gene TRBV28 combines with J gene TRBJ1-5; possible D gene TRBD1, 6 bases. This CDR3 comprises 13 residues. The V gene's germline CDR1 is MDHEN and CDR2 SYDVKM. Trimming took 7 bases from V and 5 from J, leaving 12 bases between them. The CDR3 nucleotides read TGTGCCAGCATGCCCGGGGGGCATCAGCCCCAGCATTTT. Protein: CASMPGGHQPQHF.

This clonotype was counted only a few times. The CDR3: CASSLRQGPQPQHF. CDR3 bases: TGTGCCAGCAGCTTGCGACAGGGACCTCAGCCCCAGCATTTT. This chain links TRBV5-8 with TRBJ1-5; TRBD1 matches at 7 bases. CDR3 length: 14 residues. Germline CDR1 is SGHTS and CDR2 is YDEGEE. With 1 base clipped from V and 6 bases from J, the junction kept 4 bases outside the gene matches.

This clonotype occurred many times. V gene TRBV12-3 or TRBV12-4 combines with J gene TRBJ1-2, with no clear D. This CDR3 comprises 15 residues. Trimming took 0 bases from V and 4 from J, leaving 12 bases between them. The CDR3 region is CASSLAQNSIYGYTF. The DNA of the CDR3 is TGTGCCAGCAGTTTAGCGCAAAACAGTATCTATGGCTACACCTTC.

The chain employs TRBV6-2 or TRBV6-3 and TRBJ2-3; D might be TRBD2 (5 bases). Trimming removed 0 bases at V and 6 bases at J, with 7 bases between. The CDR3 sequence is 13 residues long. The germline V gene has CDR1 MNHEY and CDR2 SVGEGT. The CDR3 is CASSYSDSDTQYF. The CDR3 bases are TGTGCCAGCAGTTACTCGGACTCGGATACGCAGTATTTT.

This clonotype was seen more than once but under ten times. J is TRBJ1-2 and V is TRBV5-1; 8 nucleotides match TRBD1. The junction had 4 bases not matched to a gene; V was cut back by 4 bases and J by 8 bases. The CDR3 is 12 amino acids. Germline V gene sequence: CDR1 SGHRS, CDR2 YFSETQ. CDR3 region: CASSLTGEGYTF. The CDR3 DNA is TGCGCCAGCAGCCTGACAGGGGAGGGCTACACCTTC. Combining the CDR3 with reference TRBV5-1 and TRBJ1-2 gives the whole variable domain KAGVTQTPRYLIKTRGQQVTLSCSPISGHRSVSWYQQTPGQGLQFLFEYFSETQRNKGNFPGRFSGRQFSNSRSEMNVSTLELGDSALYLCASSLTGEGYTFGSGTRLTVV.

The gene calls are TRBV15 and TRBJ2-1; D remains unclear. CDR1 LNHNV and CDR2 YYDKDF come from the germline V gene (reference sequence). Trimming stripped 0 bases from V and 10 bases from J, with 22 bases between. The CDR3 is 17 amino acids. CDR3 in DNA: TGTGCCACCAGCAGAGATCCCGACGGGCCCGCTTCAAGGGAGCAGTTCTTC. Its translation: CATSRDPDGPASREQFF.

This clonotype was picked up a small number of times. The V and J genes are TRBV11-1 and TRBJ2-1, with TRBD1 matching 10 bases. CDR3 length: 16 residues. Germline CDR1 reads SGHAT; CDR2 reads FQDESV (reference sequence). After removal of 5 bases from V and 8 bases from J, the junction contained 12 bases not matched to a gene. Here the CDR3 DNA reads TGTGCCAGCAGCGAGTGGTGGGACAGGGGTTTTCATGAGCAGTTCTTC. This encodes CASSEWWDRGFHEQFF.

This clonotype has at least ten counts. The rearrangement joins TRBV28 to TRBJ2-2; weak D call: TRBD2 (6 bases). The ends were cut back, 11 bases at V and 5 bases at J, with 24 bases in the middle. Germline V gene data show CDR1 as MDHEN and CDR2 as SYDVKM. The CDR3 runs to 16 residues. The DNA for the CDR3 is TGTGCCTCTCTTCAATCCGGGACTCAGATAACCGGGGAGCTGTTTTTT. Translated: CASLQSGTQITGELFF.

This clonotype was observed a few times. This chain connects TRBV11-3 to TRBJ1-1; TRBD1 agrees at 7 bases. Germline V gene data show CDR1 as SGHNT and CDR2 as YENEEA. This CDR3 spans 12 amino acids. Unmatched junction bases numbered 7, after V lost 4 bases and J lost 11 bases. The CDR3 protein is CASSSGGPWAFF. The CDR3 coding sequence is TGTGCCAGCAGCTCAGGGGGGCCCTGGGCTTTCTTT.

The V and J genes are TRBV9 and TRBJ2-7, with D perhaps matching TRBD1 or TRBD2 (6 bases each). The length of the CDR3 is 16 residues. Deletions cut 3 bases from V and 5 bases from J, with 21 bases between. Germline V gives CDR1 SGDLS, CDR2 YYNGEE. As DNA, the CDR3 is TGTGCCAGCAGCGGGGGGGCAGGGAAGAAAACCCACGAGCAGTACTTC. Protein sequence: CASSGGAGKKTHEQYF.

The chain links TRBV19 to TRBJ2-2, with D perhaps matching TRBD2 (5 bases). The length of the CDR3 is 14 residues. CDR1 and CDR2 from the germline V gene are LNHDA and SQIVND (reference sequence). The V end was cut by 7 bases, the J end by 6 bases, with 15 bases between. As DNA, the CDR3 is TGTGCCAGTACCATGGGAGCAGGCGCCGGGGAGCTGTTTTTT. Translation gives CASTMGAGAGELFF. The variable domain in full, with the rest retrieved from reference TRBV19 and TRBJ2-2, is DGGITQSPKYLFRKEGQNVTLSCEQNLNHDAMYWYRQDPGQGLRLIYYSQIVNDFQKGDIAEGYSVSREKKESFPLTVTSAQKNPTAFYLCASTMGAGAGELFFGEGSRLTVL.